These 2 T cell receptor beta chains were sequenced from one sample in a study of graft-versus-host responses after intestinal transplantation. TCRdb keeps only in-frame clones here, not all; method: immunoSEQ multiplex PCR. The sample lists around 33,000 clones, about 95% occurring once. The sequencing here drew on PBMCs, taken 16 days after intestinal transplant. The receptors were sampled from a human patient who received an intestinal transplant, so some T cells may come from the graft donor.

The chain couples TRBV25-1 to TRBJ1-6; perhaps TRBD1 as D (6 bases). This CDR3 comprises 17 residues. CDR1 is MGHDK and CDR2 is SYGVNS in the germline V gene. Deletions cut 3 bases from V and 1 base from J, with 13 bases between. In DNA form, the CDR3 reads TGTGCCAGCAGTGACAGGGGAGGAAATTCCTATAATTCACCCCTCCACTTT. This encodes CASSDRGGNSYNSPLHF.

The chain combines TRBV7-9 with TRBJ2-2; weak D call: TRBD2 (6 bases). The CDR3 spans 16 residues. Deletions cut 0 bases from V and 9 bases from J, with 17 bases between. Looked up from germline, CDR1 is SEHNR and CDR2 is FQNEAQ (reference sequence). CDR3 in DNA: TGTGCCAGCAGCTTAGCGGCGGGACCCCCGGCGCGGGAGCTGTTTTTT. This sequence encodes CASSLAAGPPARELFF.